This T cell receptor (beta chain) is from a study of long-term antiretroviral therapy in people with HIV (dated 2022 in TCRdb). With respect to the entire study: The earliest samples were collected about a decade before the 2015 WHO recommendation for immediate ART, when ART was typically delayed until CD4 counts fell. A retrospective serial study tested whether ART initiation and durable HIV suppression were associated with changes in peripheral blood TRB repertoire composition and diversity. From a few dozen adults with confirmed HIV infection, the cohort provided some 200 cryopreserved PBMC samples, gathered serially across a mean of about six years (range 1-12). Of the approximately 28 participants with HIV, approximately twelve were female. No cross-contamination during QIAcube processing was shown when test extractions of a monoclonal T-cell line were performed alongside roughly 30 polyclonal samples. Here is what the overall study found, with its caveats: Starting ART was linked to a significant rise in TRB diversity, yet even after long-term ART the diversity remained significantly lower than in transplant donor controls. Inferences about post-ART repertoire changes were limited because no data were available on ART adherence, viral resistance or therapy changes. Unsorted PBMC were profiled instead of sorted CD4+ and CD8+ T cells because pre-ART samples had limited cell numbers. Since PBMC availability was limited, sequencing covered only the TCR beta chain, with no alpha chain pairing. Narrower CDR3 length ranges were observed in HIV repertoires than in controls, and an antigen-experienced repertoire with only a slight naive shift after ART was suggested by the network structure. The repertoire was dominated across all time points by expanded TRB clones identified before ART initiation, although this dominance was seen to fluctuate and to decrease in many PLHIV after ART. Samples dated from the mid-2000s to the late 2010s, and the ART regimens used may be less effective than current ones.

Regarding this clone: The clone's antigen remains unknown. Base quality data are lacking; no much larger clone is found one base away.

The immunoSEQ hsTCRB v3.0 assay was used at survey level resolution to sequence the TRB variable region. The target sequencing depth for TRB was about 40,000-50,000 T-cell genomes per sample. Pooled TRB libraries were sequenced on an Illumina MiSeq with a v3 150-cycle kit. On the authors' methods: Repertoire analysis was performed in R inside a reproducible Nextflow workflow that covered QC, data transformation and analysis. Custom analyses were implemented in LymphoSeq2, an R package for AIRR-Seq data exploration. A few samples that produced fewer than 5000 total TRB sequences were removed, so 200 or so HIV repertoires were analyzed. Of the roughly 180 retained HIV repertoires, roughly 61 were collected before and approximately 130 after ART initiation. Repertoires were downsampled to 5000 TRB nucleotide sequences, and summary statistics were averaged over 100 downsampling iterations. Only TRB sequences with CDR3 regions of at least seven amino acids were retained for analysis. Two measures captured diversity: a Shannon entropy-derived clonality score and the Gini coefficient. In repertoire networks, the top 5000 CDR3 amino acid sequences were linked whenever an edit distance of one separated two sequences. Antigen specificity groups and MHC restriction were predicted for TRB CDR3 amino acid sequences with GLIPH2. To flag known CMV, EBV, HIV or tissue antigen associations, CDR3 amino acid sequences were matched against VDJdb and McPAS-TCR. Pre-ART, post-ART and control groups were compared with Wilcoxon signed-rank tests and Holm-Bonferroni correction. What TCRdb holds here is the immuneACCESS table cut down to in-frame rearrangements. Part of the clones is not present; checked against another copy, under half of the missing clones reflect an unresolved V gene, and the others are unexplained. The V and J calls and clone size were taken over from that table, and D and trimming were inferred from the DNA. The sample contains about 24,000 clones, roughly 87% of them found a single time. The ten largest clones capture 20% to 25% of the sample.

Inclusion was restricted to participants for whom at least one PBMC sample before ART initiation and at least two post-ART samples were available. All participants with HIV were treated in the United States of America. Before DNA extraction, cryopreserved samples containing 1-10 million PBMC were thawed and washed. At the time of the earliest PBMC sample, participants with HIV were aged between roughly 20 and 55 years. PBMC samples from each participant spanned 1-4 timepoints before ART initiation and 2-8 timepoints after ART initiation, with a median of 7 samples. For every participant, serial HIV viral load, CD4+ T-cell count, ART history and demographic data were obtained. Using a Qiagen kit on a QIAcube, genomic DNA was extracted from unsorted PBMC, with samples processed in batches of 12. The material sequenced was unsorted PBMCs, taken 0.4 years after starting antiretroviral therapy. The clonotype originates from a middle-aged man with HIV.

CDR3 region: CASSWDGRTEQFF. The DNA reads TGTGCCAGCAGCTGGGACGGTAGAACCGAACAGTTCTTC. This chain joins TRBV7-9 to TRBJ2-1, with the D gene tentatively TRBD1 or TRBD2, based on 5 matching bases in each. Counted from cysteine to phenylalanine, this CDR3 has 13 amino acids. The CDR3 DNA has 39 bases and is translated from base 1. Based on the germline V gene (reference sequence), the CDR1 and CDR2 sequences are SEHNR and FQNEAQ. V gives up 4 bases and J gives up 13 bases, and the segment between their germline ends measures 17 bases.